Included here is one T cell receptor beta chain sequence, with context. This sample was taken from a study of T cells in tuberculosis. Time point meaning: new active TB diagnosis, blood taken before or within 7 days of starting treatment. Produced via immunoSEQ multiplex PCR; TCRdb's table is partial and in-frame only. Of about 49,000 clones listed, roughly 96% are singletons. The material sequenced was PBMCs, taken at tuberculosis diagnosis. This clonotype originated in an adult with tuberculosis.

The DNA of the CDR3 is TGTGCTAGTGGAGGGGCAGGGGGCGACTATGGCTACACCTTC. Protein sequence: CASGGAGGDYGYTF. The chain carries TRBV12-5 and TRBJ1-2; 8 bases align to TRBD1. Germline V gives CDR1 LGHNT, CDR2 FRNRAP. V was clipped by 6 bases and J by 3 bases; unmatched bases: 6. This CDR3 is built from 14 residues.